One and the same sample provided the 14 T cell receptor beta chains below, sequenced in a study of T cell responses to AZD1222 COVID-19 vaccine. Sequenced by immunoSEQ multiplex PCR; TCRdb stores in-frame clones only, minus some. Among approximately 130,000 clones listed, 70% to 90% were seen once. This sample comprised peripheral blood, obtained on day 0 of AZD1222 vaccination. The source is an adult in good health.

This chain links TRBV18 with TRBJ2-1; D not certain. Between the trimmed V and J ends, which lost 3 bases and 1 base, there was a span of 10 bases. Germline V gene sequence: CDR1 KGHSH, CDR2 LQKENI. The CDR3 length is 15 residues. In DNA, the CDR3 is TGTGCCAGCTCACCTGAACAAACATCCTACAATGAGCAGTTCTTC. Translated: CASSPEQTSYNEQFF.

This clone was counted once. The chain couples TRBV19 to TRBJ1-2, with TRBD1 identical over 8 bases. V was clipped by 7 bases and J by 10 bases; unmatched bases: 14. The germline V gene encodes CDR1 LNHDA and CDR2 SQIVND (reference sequence). The CDR3 is made up of 14 amino acids. In DNA, the CDR3 is TGTGCCAGTAACTATAGACAGGGGTTCGTTGACTACACCTTC. Its protein is CASNYRQGFVDYTF.

The chain joins TRBV27 to TRBJ1-4; D is possibly TRBD1 (5 bases). V lost 3 bases and J 3 bases, leaving 8 bases between the germline ends. The CDR3 is 14 amino acids. From germline, CDR1 is MNHEY and CDR2 SMNVEV (reference sequence). DNA of the CDR3: TGTGCCAGCAGTTTGAGGGGAGCTAATGAAAAACTGTTTTTT. Its translation: CASSLRGANEKLFF.

The chain recombines TRBV7-9 with TRBJ2-7; maybe TRBD1 (6 bases). V was trimmed by 10 bases and J by 7 bases, leaving 26 bases between them. The CDR3 sequence is 15 residues long. Germline loops: CDR1 SEHNR, CDR2 FQNEAQ (reference sequence). CDR3 bases: TGTGCCACCATGGCACAGGGTTTTGTTCCGGGGGAGCAGTACTTC. Translation: CATMAQGFVPGEQYF.

This clone was seen a single time. V and J are TRBV19 and TRBJ1-3, with a weak D call TRBD1 (6 bases). The V gene's germline CDR1 is LNHDA and CDR2 SQIVND (reference sequence). V lost 4 bases, J lost 7 bases, and 11 bases lay in between. The CDR3 runs 13 residues. The CDR3 is CASSTQGVNTIYF. DNA for the CDR3: TGTGCCAGTAGTACACAGGGAGTCAACACCATATATTTT.

The V gene is TRBV5-4, the J gene TRBJ1-4, with unresolved D. Germline CDR1 reads SGHNT; CDR2 reads YYREEE (reference sequence). CDR3 length equals 15 residues. Trimming removed 6 bases from V and 4 bases from J, with 16 bases in between. CDR3 DNA: TGTGCCAGCAAGCTTGACATCACAGTTAATGAAAAACTGTTTTTT. The encoded protein is CASKLDITVNEKLFF.

The V call is TRBV19, the J call TRBJ2-2, with TRBD1 matching over 8 bases. CDR1 and CDR2 from the germline V gene are LNHDA and SQIVND (reference sequence). V lost 9 bases to trimming and J lost 8 bases; unmatched junction nucleotides: 5. The CDR3 sequence is 12 residues long. The CDR3 sequence: CASSDRAGELFF. The CDR3 DNA is TGTGCCAGCTCGGACAGGGCAGGGGAGCTGTTTTTT. Combining the CDR3 with reference TRBV19 and TRBJ2-2 gives the whole variable domain DGGITQSPKYLFRKEGQNVTLSCEQNLNHDAMYWYRQDPGQGLRLIYYSQIVNDFQKGDIAEGYSVSREKKESFPLTVTSAQKNPTAFYLCASSDRAGELFFGEGSRLTVL.

The sample holds a few counts of this clone. The rearrangement links TRBV6-6 to TRBJ2-2; possibly TRBD2 for D (5 bases). Germline V CDR1 and CDR2: MNHNY, SVGAGI (reference sequence). The CDR3 sequence is 15 residues long. Trimming pared 3 bases from V and 4 bases from J, leaving 12 bases between. CDR3 nucleotide sequence: TGTGCCAGCAGTTATGCGGGTAGTTCCACCGGGGAGCTGTTTTTT. Its translation: CASSYAGSSTGELFF.

This clone came up once. One end of the junction varies from germline; a read error may be responsible. The chain is built from TRBV7-7 and TRBJ1-4; no clear D. The germline V gene has CDR1 SSHAT and CDR2 FNYEAQ (reference sequence). This CDR3 has 13 amino acids. In nucleotides, the CDR3 is TGTGCTAGCAGCTTGGATAAGGATGAAAAACTGTTTTTT. Protein sequence: CASSLDKDEKLFF.

The rearrangement joins TRBV3-1 (or the pseudogene TRBV3-2) to TRBJ2-7, with 7 nucleotides matching TRBD1. The V and J ends lost 1 base and 4 bases, in that order; junction bases with no gene match: 10. The CDR3 contains 16 residues. Looked up from germline, CDR1 is LGHDT and CDR2 is YNNKEL (reference sequence). DNA of the CDR3: TGTGCCAGCAGCCAAGCCTTGGGTAGGGGGCAGTACGAGCAGTACTTC. Its protein product is CASSQALGRGQYEQYF.

Written as DNA, the CDR3 is TGTGCCAGCAGTTCCACTATGGGGGCCAACGTCCTGACTTTC. It encodes CASSSTMGANVLTF. This chain uses TRBV28 with TRBJ2-6; D is uncertain. The CDR3 length is 14 residues. The V end was cut by 4 bases, the J end by 4 bases, with 8 bases between. Per germline, CDR1 MDHEN and CDR2 SYDVKM. Drawing the rest from reference TRBV28 and TRBJ2-6, the complete variable domain is DVKVTQSSRYLVKRTGEKVFLECVQDMDHENMFWYRQDPGLGLRLIYFSYDVKMKEKGDIPEGYSVSREKKERFSLILESASTNQTSMYLCASSSTMGANVLTFGAGSRLTVL.

This chain connects TRBV12-3 or TRBV12-4 to TRBJ2-1; no definite D call. V was pared by 3 bases and J by 3 bases, with 6 bases between. This CDR3 region has 13 residues. CDR3 DNA sequence: TGTGCCAGCAGTTTCGCCCTCTACAATGAGCAGTTCTTC. Amino acid sequence: CASSFALYNEQFF.

The chain carries TRBV24-1 and TRBJ1-5; a possible D gene is TRBD1 (5 bases). The CDR3 contains 13 residues. Trimming stripped 2 bases from V and 4 bases from J, with 5 bases between. The V gene's germline CDR1 is KGHDR and CDR2 SFDVKD. This CDR3 reads CATSDWGNQPQHF. Here the CDR3 DNA reads TGTGCCACCAGTGATTGGGGGAATCAGCCCCAGCATTTT.

The chain employs TRBV7-2 and TRBJ2-3; TRBD2 aligns across 9 bases. Germline values: CDR1 SGHTA, CDR2 FQGNSA. This CDR3 spans 16 amino acids. V trimming: 1 base; J trimming: 5 bases; junction bases outside the gene matches: 7. The CDR3 DNA sequence: TGTGCCAGCAGCTTAGACGGTCTAGCGGGACGAGATACGCAGTATTTT. It is translated as CASSLDGLAGRDTQYF.